These 17 T cell receptor beta chains share one sample of origin, sequenced in a study of brain T cells in children with intractable seizures. Repertoires were generated with immunoSEQ multiplex PCR, while TCRdb's copy carries only in-frame clones and drops some. The table includes about 320,000 clones, roughly 92% detected once. Time point denoted: blood from clinic visit 5 months post-surgery; TSC patient then seizure free. This specimen consisted of peripheral blood, obtained roughly 5 months after surgery. The receptors were gathered from a boy younger than two with tuberous sclerosis and intractable seizures.

The rearrangement links TRBV4-2 to TRBJ1-2; TRBD1 agrees at 8 bases. The CDR3 totals 15 residues. Germline-derived CDR1 and CDR2 are LGHNA and YNFKEQ. V shed 3 bases, J shed 5 bases, and the junction held 8 bases outside the gene matches. The CDR3 sequence: CASSHDIGQGYGYTF. CDR3 DNA: TGTGCCAGCAGCCATGACATTGGACAGGGATATGGCTACACCTTC.

The chain couples TRBV9 to TRBJ2-2; TRBD1 is a possible D gene (6 bases). The CDR3 has 16 residues. Trimming took off 0 bases at V and 5 bases at J, with 14 bases between the two ends. Germline CDR1 is SGDLS and CDR2 is YYNGEE. CDR3: CASSVGLTGLTGELFF. CDR3 DNA sequence: TGTGCCAGCAGCGTAGGTCTTACAGGGTTGACCGGGGAGCTGTTTTTT.

This clone was seen once. The V and J genes are TRBV9 and TRBJ2-1, with a tentative D call TRBD1 (6 bases). The CDR3 loop spans 17 amino acids. V shed 0 bases and J shed 4 bases, with 17 bases lying between them. Per the germline V gene, CDR1 is SGDLS and CDR2 is YYNGEE. CDR3 DNA: TGTGCCAGCAGCGTAGGGGTCGGGCAGGGGAGTTACAATGAGCAGTTCTTC. It specifies CASSVGVGQGSYNEQFF.

This clone was detected only once. The J gene is TRBJ1-2, the V gene TRBV3-1 (or the pseudogene TRBV3-2); TRBD1 is a possible D gene (6 bases). V dropped 3 bases and J dropped 4 bases, with 21 bases sitting between them. The CDR3 has 17 amino acids. Germline loops: CDR1 LGHDT, CDR2 YNNKEL (reference sequence). The CDR3 sequence: CASSHATGSAFTYGYTF. The CDR3 DNA reads as TGTGCCAGCAGCCATGCAACAGGGTCGGCTTTTACCTATGGCTACACCTTC.

Turning to this clone: A junction boundary mismatches the germline segment, possibly from a read error. Other DNA sequences in the sample encode the same CDR3. The rearrangement uses TRBV7-9 and TRBJ1-2; 7 bases fit TRBD1. This CDR3 spans 13 amino acids. From germline, CDR1 is SEHNR and CDR2 FQNEAQ (reference sequence). The CDR3 bases are TGTGCCAGCAGTTTAGGGGGCAACTATGGCTACACCTTC. It is translated as CASSLGGNYGYTF.

The chain links TRBV18 to TRBJ1-2; no reliable D call. CDR3 length: 13 residues. V lost 3 bases and J lost 8, with 13 bases in between. From germline, CDR1 is KGHSH and CDR2 LQKENI. DNA for the CDR3: TGTGCCAGCTCACCTGCGGCAGCTGTCGGCTACACCTTC. This codes for CASSPAAAVGYTF.

The chain couples TRBV7-8 to TRBJ1-2; 7 positions agree with TRBD1. This CDR3 has 14 residues. From germline, CDR1 is SGHVS and CDR2 FQNEAQ. J was trimmed by 6 bases and V by 3 bases; bases with no gene match: 7. In DNA, the CDR3 is TGTGCCAGCAGCTTGGGGGACAGTCTGGATGGCTACACCTTC. Protein product: CASSLGDSLDGYTF.

The CDR3 spells CASSFSSGILLDTQYF. CDR3 in DNA: TGCGCCAGCAGCTTTAGTAGCGGGATTCTGCTAGATACGCAGTATTTT. The V gene is TRBV4-1, the J gene TRBJ2-3; TRBD2 matches at 8 bases. Germline loops: CDR1 MGHRA, CDR2 YSYEKL. The CDR3 contains 16 residues. J gave up 5 bases and V 5 bases, and 12 bases lay outside the gene matches.

V and J are TRBV5-1 and TRBJ1-6; perhaps TRBD1 as D (6 bases). Germline V lookup: CDR1 SGHRS, CDR2 YFSETQ. Trimming pared 4 bases from V and 7 bases from J, leaving 21 bases between. The CDR3 is 17 residues long. The CDR3 protein is CASSTSSSTGANSPLHF. CDR3 bases: TGCGCCAGCAGCACAAGCTCCTCGACAGGCGCCAATTCACCCCTCCACTTT. Supplemented by reference TRBV5-1 and TRBJ1-6, the full variable domain reads KAGVTQTPRYLIKTRGQQVTLSCSPISGHRSVSWYQQTPGQGLQFLFEYFSETQRNKGNFPGRFSGRQFSNSRSEMNVSTLELGDSALYLCASSTSSSTGANSPLHFGNGTRLTVT.

The V gene is TRBV12-3 or TRBV12-4, the J gene TRBJ2-7, with a tentative D call TRBD2 (5 bases). This CDR3 spans 13 amino acids. Trimming shortened V by 6 bases and J by 5 bases, and 14 bases separated the two germline ends. CDR3 sequence: CASSTGIYDEQYF. CDR3 DNA: TGTGCCAGCAGCACCGGGATATACGACGAGCAGTACTTC.

This clone was counted between two and nine times. The chain joins TRBV12-5 to TRBJ1-1, with unresolved D. The CDR3 has 12 residues. CDR1 LGHNT and CDR2 FRNRAP come from the germline V gene. V was cut by 5 bases and J by 1 base, with 5 bases left in between. CDR3 region: CASGPENTEAFF. The CDR3 nucleotides are TGTGCTAGTGGTCCAGAGAACACTGAAGCTTTCTTT.

The chain recombines TRBV4-2 with TRBJ1-5; D not certain. Deletions cut 0 bases from V and 0 bases from J, with 12 bases between. Per germline, CDR1 LGHNA and CDR2 YNFKEQ. The CDR3 has 17 amino acids. The CDR3 nucleotides read TGTGCCAGCAGCCAAGATATGGTCGGGTATAGCAATCAGCCCCAGCATTTT. As protein: CASSQDMVGYSNQPQHF.

In this sample, this clone turned up a few times. V usage is TRBV19 and J usage is TRBJ1-1; D might be TRBD1 (5 bases). V gave up 6 bases and J gave up 5 bases, with 13 bases separating them. CDR1 is LNHDA, CDR2 SQIVND, per germline (reference sequence). The length of the CDR3 is 13 residues. CDR3 sequence (DNA): TGTGCCAGTAGCACCGACAGAGAGACTGAAGCTTTCTTT. It yields the protein CASSTDRETEAFF.

The V and J genes are TRBV6-5 and TRBJ2-3, with D perhaps matching TRBD2 (5 bases). This CDR3 contains 15 residues. The germline V gene has CDR1 MNHEY and CDR2 SVGAGI. Trimming removed 0 bases from V and 0 bases from J, with 7 bases in between. The CDR3 nucleotides read TGTGCCAGCAGTTACTCCCGCGGGAGCACAGATACGCAGTATTTT. It translates to CASSYSRGSTDTQYF.

J is TRBJ2-5 and V is TRBV19, with D tentatively TRBD1 (5 bases). The CDR3 is made up of 13 amino acids. The germline gives CDR1 LNHDA, CDR2 SQIVND (reference sequence). V gave up 5 bases and J gave up 3 bases, with 10 bases separating them. The CDR3 sequence: CASSPSREETQYF. CDR3 sequence (DNA): TGTGCCAGTAGTCCGTCCAGGGAAGAGACCCAGTACTTC.

The chain combines TRBV20-1 with TRBJ2-7, with D perhaps TRBD2 (5 bases). Germline V gene sequence: CDR1 DFQATT, CDR2 SNEGSKA (reference sequence). V was trimmed by 3 bases and J by 0 bases, leaving 9 bases between them. The CDR3 has 13 amino acids. CDR3 sequence reads: CSASDRGSYEQYF. CDR3 DNA: TGCAGTGCTAGTGACCGGGGCTCCTACGAGCAGTACTTC.

This chain connects TRBV5-1 to TRBJ2-1, with a weak D call TRBD1 (6 bases). Germline CDR1 and CDR2: SGHRS and YFSETQ. V was shortened by 1 base and J by 6 bases, with 11 bases between the two germline ends. The CDR3 runs to 14 residues. The chain's CDR3 is CASSLFQGSNEQFF. In DNA form, the CDR3 reads TGCGCCAGCAGCTTGTTTCAGGGGAGCAATGAGCAGTTCTTC.